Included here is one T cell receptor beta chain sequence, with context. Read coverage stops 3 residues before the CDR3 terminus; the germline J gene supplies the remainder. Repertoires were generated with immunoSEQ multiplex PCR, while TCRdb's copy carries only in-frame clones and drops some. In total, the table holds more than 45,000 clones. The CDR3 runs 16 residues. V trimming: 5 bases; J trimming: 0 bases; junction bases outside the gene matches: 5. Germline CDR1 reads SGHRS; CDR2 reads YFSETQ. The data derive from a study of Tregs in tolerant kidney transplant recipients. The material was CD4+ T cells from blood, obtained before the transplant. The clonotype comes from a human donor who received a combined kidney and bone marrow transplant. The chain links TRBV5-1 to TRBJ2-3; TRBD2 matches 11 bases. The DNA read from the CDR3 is TGCGCCAGCAGGGGGGGACTAGCGGAGAGCACAGATACG. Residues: CASRGGLAESTDT. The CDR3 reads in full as CASRGGLAESTDTQYF.